These 17 T cell receptor beta chains were sequenced from one sample in a study of long-term antiretroviral therapy in people with HIV. Run at survey level, the immunoSEQ assay was version v3.0. Method: immunoSEQ multiplex PCR; TCRdb's copy keeps in-frame clones and lacks some. The sample records tens of thousands of clones, roughly 87% being singletons. Sequenced here: unsorted PBMCs, sampled 1.1 years before starting antiretroviral therapy. The receptors originated from a woman aged 25 to 39 with HIV.

The chain is built from TRBV5-1 and TRBJ2-5; 11 bases agree with TRBD2. This CDR3 has 14 residues. Germline CDR1 is SGHRS and CDR2 is YFSETQ. J gave up 3 bases and V 9 bases, and 7 bases lay outside the gene matches. CDR3 nucleotides: TGCGCCACTACTAGCGGGGGTCTCAAAGAGACCCAGTACTTC. Its protein is CATTSGGLKETQYF.

This rearrangement joins TRBV5-1 to TRBJ2-3, with D maybe TRBD2 (6 bases). V lost 0 bases and J lost 1, with 12 bases in between. Per the germline V gene, CDR1 is SGHRS and CDR2 is YFSETQ. The CDR3 consists of 16 residues. Written as DNA, the CDR3 is TGCGCCAGCAGCTTGGAGTTCGGGGGTCGCACAGATACGCAGTATTTT. It yields the protein CASSLEFGGRTDTQYF.

The V call is TRBV5-1, the J call TRBJ2-3, with D possibly matching TRBD2 (7 bases). Germline CDR1 is SGHRS and CDR2 is YFSETQ. The V and J ends lost 0 bases and 6 bases respectively, with 17 bases between them. The CDR3 loop spans 16 amino acids. The CDR3 DNA reads TGCGCCAGCAGCTTGGCCCTCGGCGGGGGCAGGGATACGCAGTATTTT. It is translated as CASSLALGGGRDTQYF.

The J gene is TRBJ2-3, the V gene TRBV5-1; 12 nucleotides match TRBD2. Germline CDR1 and CDR2: SGHRS and YFSETQ. Losses at the gene ends were 1 base for V and 2 bases for J; bases not matched to a gene: 5. The CDR3 spans 17 residues. The CDR3 protein is CASSLPASGGATDTQYF. The CDR3 DNA follows: TGCGCCAGCAGCTTGCCGGCTAGCGGGGGGGCCACAGATACGCAGTATTTT.

The chain joins TRBV5-6 to TRBJ1-2; the D gene is possibly TRBD1 (5 bases). V was trimmed by 2 bases and J by 2 bases, leaving 7 bases between them. The CDR3 runs to 13 residues. Germline V lookup: CDR1 SGHDT, CDR2 YYEEEE. The DNA of the CDR3 is TGTGCCAGCAGCTTCCGGGACAACTATGGCTACACCTTC. This translates into CASSFRDNYGYTF. Supplemented by reference TRBV5-6 and TRBJ1-2, the full variable domain reads DAGVTQSPTHLIKTRGQQVTLRCSPKSGHDTVSWYQQALGQGPQFIFQYYEEEERQRGNFPDRFSGHQFPNYSSELNVNALLLGDSALYLCASSFRDNYGYTFGSGTRLTVV.

This chain links TRBV4-1 with TRBJ1-2; 7 positions match TRBD1. Germline assignment: CDR1 MGHRA and CDR2 YSYEKL. The CDR3 spans 14 residues. The V gene end was trimmed by 3 bases and the J gene end by 8 bases; junction bases not matched to a gene: 9. The CDR3 DNA sequence: TGCGCCAGCAGCCAGGACAGGAGCCTATGGGGCTACACCTTC. It specifies CASSQDRSLWGYTF.

This chain uses TRBV27 with TRBJ2-1; maybe TRBD1 (5 bases). This CDR3 has 13 amino acids. Trimming took 2 bases from V and 9 from J, leaving 11 bases between them. Per the germline V gene, CDR1 is MNHEY and CDR2 is SMNVEV (reference sequence). The CDR3 nucleotides read TGTGCCAGCAGTTTAAATAAGGGGCGTGAGCAGTTCTTC. Protein: CASSLNKGREQFF.

The chain uses TRBV25-1 and TRBJ1-2; tentatively, D is TRBD1 (5 bases). V gave up 5 bases and J gave up 7 bases, with 14 bases separating them. Germline loops: CDR1 MGHDK, CDR2 SYGVNS. The CDR3 is 13 amino acids. Here the CDR3 reads CASSYSSGGGYTF. DNA for the CDR3: TGTGCCAGCAGTTACTCTTCGGGGGGTGGCTACACCTTC.

The chain has TRBV11-2 and TRBJ2-7; a weak D match, TRBD2 (7 bases). Trimming removed 0 bases at V and 7 bases at J, with 13 bases between. Germline CDR1 SGHAT, CDR2 FQNNGV. The CDR3 contains 14 residues. This CDR3 is CASSLEGGAREQYF. CDR3 nucleotide sequence: TGTGCCAGCAGCTTAGAAGGGGGGGCTCGGGAGCAGTACTTC.

This chain joins TRBV2 and TRBJ1-4, with D perhaps matching TRBD1 (6 bases). This CDR3 contains 22 residues. The germline V and J ends were trimmed by 0 bases and 4 bases, with 30 bases remaining between them. From germline, CDR1 is SNHLY and CDR2 FYNNEI. The chain's CDR3 is CASSEARWSTGTYVAGNEKLFF. The CDR3 DNA is TGTGCCAGCAGTGAAGCGCGGTGGAGTACAGGGACTTATGTTGCGGGTAATGAAAAACTGTTTTTT. Supplemented by reference TRBV2 and TRBJ1-4, the full variable domain reads EPEVTQTPSHQVTQMGQEVILRCVPISNHLYFYWYRQILGQKVEFLVSFYNNEISEKSEIFDDQFSVERPDGSNFTLKIRSTKLEDSAMYFCASSEARWSTGTYVAGNEKLFFGSGTQLSVL.

Note on this clone: The identical CDR3 is also encoded by other nucleotide sequences in the sample. J is TRBJ2-6 and V is TRBV5-6; no firm D call. The CDR3 totals 15 residues. Trimming removed 2 bases at V and 1 base at J, with 7 bases between. Germline V lookup: CDR1 SGHDT, CDR2 YYEEEE. As DNA, the CDR3 is TGTGCCAGCAGCTTACCGGGTTCTGGGGCCAACGTCCTGACTTTC. Protein product: CASSLPGSGANVLTF. Full variable domain (remainder filled in from reference TRBV5-6 and TRBJ2-6): DAGVTQSPTHLIKTRGQQVTLRCSPKSGHDTVSWYQQALGQGPQFIFQYYEEEERQRGNFPDRFSGHQFPNYSSELNVNALLLGDSALYLCASSLPGSGANVLTFGAGSRLTVL.

This rearrangement joins TRBV5-6 to TRBJ2-1, with D possibly TRBD1 on 6 matching bases. This CDR3 comprises 16 residues. The germline CDR1 and CDR2 sequences are SGHDT and YYEEEE. The V gene lost 0 bases and the J gene lost 4 bases, with 14 bases spanning the gap. The CDR3 DNA reads TGTGCCAGCAGCTTGGACGGACAGAAGGGATACAATGAGCAGTTCTTC. Translated, it gives CASSLDGQKGYNEQFF.

This chain joins TRBV5-1 and TRBJ2-1; 15 bases are a match to TRBD2. Germline CDR1 and CDR2: SGHRS and YFSETQ. This CDR3 region has 17 residues. J lost 7 bases, V lost 4 bases, and 9 bases had no gene match. In nucleotides, the CDR3 is TGCGCCAGCAGCCTATGGACTAGCGGGGGGGCTCGGAATGAGCAGTTCTTC. Its protein product is CASSLWTSGGARNEQFF.

The chain is built from TRBV9 and TRBJ2-3; possibly TRBD1 or TRBD2 for D (5 bases each). CDR1 is SGDLS and CDR2 is YYNGEE in the germline V gene. V shed 3 bases and J shed 1 base, with 24 bases lying between them. The CDR3 runs 19 residues. CDR3 sequence reads: CASSASRDQLPLGTDTQYF. The CDR3 region has the DNA TGTGCCAGCAGCGCGAGCCGGGACCAACTACCTTTGGGCACAGATACGCAGTATTTT.

The V gene is TRBV19, the J gene TRBJ1-6; D perhaps matches TRBD1 (5 bases). The germline V and J ends were trimmed by 3 bases and 6 bases, with 12 bases remaining between them. Germline values: CDR1 LNHDA, CDR2 SQIVND (reference sequence). CDR3 length: 15 residues. The CDR3 coding sequence is TGTGCCAGTAGTATTGGGGGACCCTTTAATTCACCCCTCCACTTT. Its translation: CASSIGGPFNSPLHF.

The rearrangement links TRBV29-1 to TRBJ1-2; possible D gene TRBD1, 5 bases. Looked up from germline, CDR1 is SQVTM and CDR2 is ANQGSEA. The V end lost 6 bases, the J end lost 7 bases, and 12 bases lay between the germline ends. The length of the CDR3 is 11 residues. The CDR3 DNA is TGCAGCGTCGAGGGACGTTTTGGCTACACCTTC. Amino acid sequence: CSVEGRFGYTF.

Only a few counts were recorded for this clone. V is TRBV11-2 and J is TRBJ1-2; D call uncertain. V lost 1 base to trimming and J lost 4 bases, with 13 bases between them. Germline CDR1 and CDR2: SGHAT and FQNNGV. The CDR3 is 15 amino acids. Here the CDR3 DNA reads TGTGCCAGCAGCTTAGGCGTCAGAACTAGCTATGGCTACACCTTC. This codes for CASSLGVRTSYGYTF.